This entry describes one T cell receptor (beta chain). As yet, its antigen is unknown. The CDR3 totals 13 residues. The germline gives CDR1 SQVTM, CDR2 ANQGSEA. V lost 6 bases and J lost 7; bases outside the gene matches: 10. The data were obtained in a study of shared clonotypes between healthy human individuals. Study-wide context: Three plates were used per donor for CD4 naive, three for CD4 memory, two for CD8 naive and one for CD8 memory. Broader study findings: It was the non-shared clonotypes that had lower generation probabilities than clonotypes shared by all four donors. The study's rarefaction showed incomplete sorted-subset sequencing despite large depth. A generally larger estimated richness was seen in naive subsets than in memory subsets.

The method was immunoSEQ multiplex PCR; TCRdb's version includes in-frame clones alone and lacks a portion of them. The data show 730,000 or so clones, 72% seen once. The material sequenced was memory CD4+ T cells sorted from blood. Documented subset: CD45RA-negative fraction. This chain connects TRBV29-1 to TRBJ1-2; 8 bases match TRBD1. The clonotype was recovered from a woman aged 30 to 39 in good health. The CDR3 reads CSVRDFTGGGYTF. Here the CDR3 DNA reads TGCAGCGTGAGGGACTTCACAGGGGGTGGCTACACCTTC.